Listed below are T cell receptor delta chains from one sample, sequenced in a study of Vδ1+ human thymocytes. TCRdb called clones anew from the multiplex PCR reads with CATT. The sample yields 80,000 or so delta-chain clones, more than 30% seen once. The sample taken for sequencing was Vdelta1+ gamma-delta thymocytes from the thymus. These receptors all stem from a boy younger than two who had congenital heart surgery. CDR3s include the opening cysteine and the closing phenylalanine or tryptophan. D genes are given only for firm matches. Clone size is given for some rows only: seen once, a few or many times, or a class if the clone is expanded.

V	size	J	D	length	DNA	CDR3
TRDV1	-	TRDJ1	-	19	TGTGCTCTTGGGGACGTTCCTACGTCGATACGTCCCCGGACCGATAAACTCATCTTT	CALGDVPTSIRPRTDKLIF
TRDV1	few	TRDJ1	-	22	TGTGCTCTTGGGGAACTAGTTTTACCTACCGGGGGACATTATTCGTACACCGATAAACTCATCTTT	CALGELVLPTGGHYSYTDKLIF
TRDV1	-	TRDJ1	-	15	TGTGCTCTTGGGGAAGGGCTTCTCGGGTCCGATAAACTCATCTTT	CALGEGLLGSDKLIF
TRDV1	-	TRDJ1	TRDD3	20	TGTGCTCTTGGGGAGCCTAGATCCATACTGGGGGATCCAGGGACCGATAAACTCATCTTT	CALGEPRSILGDPGTDKLIF
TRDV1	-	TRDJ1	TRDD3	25	TGTGCTCTTGGGGAAGGTGGGGGCACAAGTGGCGCCGGCTCTACTGGGGGATTGTACACCGATAAACTCATCTTT	CALGEGGGTSGAGSTGGLYTDKLIF
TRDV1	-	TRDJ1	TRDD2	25	TGTGCTCTTGGGGAACTAAGTAGTCTCTCGGCCTTCCTACGTTTGGTCAATAGGGACACCGATAAACTCATCTTT	CALGELSSLSAFLRLVNRDTDKLIF
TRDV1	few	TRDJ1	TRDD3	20	TGTGCTCTTGGGGAATTCCTCCGTGATAGGATCTGGGGGCTCACCGATAAACTCATCTTT	CALGEFLRDRIWGLTDKLIF
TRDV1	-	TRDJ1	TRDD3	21	TGTGCTCTTGGAGAGGCCTTCCCCCGCGGTACTGGGGGACCCTACACCGATAAACTCATCTTT	CALGEAFPRGTGGPYTDKLIF
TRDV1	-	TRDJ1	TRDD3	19	TGTGCTCTTGGGGACCCTTTGACTGGGGGGGCCTCGTACACCGATAAACTCATCTTT	CALGDPLTGGASYTDKLIF
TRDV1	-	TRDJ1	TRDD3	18	TGTGCTCTTGGGACTTCCCATTCCTGGGGGATAGACACCGATAAACTCATCTTT	CALGTSHSWGIDTDKLIF
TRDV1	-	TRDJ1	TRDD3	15	TGTGCTCTTGGGGAACTCGGGGATACTTCCGATAAAGTCATCTTT	CALGELGDTSDKVIF
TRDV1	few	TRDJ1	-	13	TGTGCTCTTGGGCTCAAGCCCGGCGATAAACTCATCTTT	CALGLKPGDKLIF
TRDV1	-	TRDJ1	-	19	TGTGCTCTTGGGGAACTCCCGTGGACCCCTTTAATCTTAACCGATAAACTCATCTTT	CALGELPWTPLILTDKLIF
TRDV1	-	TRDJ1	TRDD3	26	TGTGCTCTTGGGGTCATACTCCAACCAGCCACTGGGGGATATGCCGCTTTACCCCTATACACCGATAAACTCATCTTT	CALGVILQPATGGYAALPLYTDKLIF
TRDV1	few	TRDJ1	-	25	TGTGCTCTTGGGGAGGGCCCTCTACTCTATAGACCGGATTACTGGAATTACCCGTACACCGATAAACTCATCTTT	CALGEGPLLYRPDYWNYPYTDKLIF
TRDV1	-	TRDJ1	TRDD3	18	TGTGCTCTTGGGGAACTTCCCCCTTACTGGGGGATAACCGATAAACTCATCTTT	CALGELPPYWGITDKLIF
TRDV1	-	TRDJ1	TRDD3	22	TGTGCTCTTGGGGACCGTTTCCTGTACTGGGGACACGCTTCCGAGTACACCGATAAACTCATCTTT	CALGDRFLYWGHASEYTDKLIF
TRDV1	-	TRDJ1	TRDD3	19	TGTGCTCTTGGTGGCTCCGTCCGGTACTGGGGGGCCTACACCGATAAACTCATCTTT	CALGGSVRYWGAYTDKLIF
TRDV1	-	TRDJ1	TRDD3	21	TGTGCTCTTGGGACCCCTCTCGGGCGGGGATATCGGGGGGAGTACACCGATAAACTCATCTTT	CALGTPLGRGYRGEYTDKLIF
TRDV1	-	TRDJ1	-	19	TGTGCTCTTGGGGACGCCCCTTTACTCTCTCAGGTGGGGCCCGATAAACTCATCTTT	CALGDAPLLSQVGPDKLIF
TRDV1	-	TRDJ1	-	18	TGTGCTCTTGGGGAACGTTACTGTGGCCATCATCCCGCCGATAAACTCATCTTT	CALGERYCGHHPADKLIF
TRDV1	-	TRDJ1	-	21	TGTGCTCTCGGGGCATCATTCCTAGTGGTTCTTGGGGGACCCTACACCGATAAACTCATCTTT	CALGASFLVVLGGPYTDKLIF
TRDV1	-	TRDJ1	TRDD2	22	TGTGCTCTTGGGGAAAGTCCTTCCTACGTTACTGGGTCCCAGCAGTACACCGATAAACTCATCTTT	CALGESPSYVTGSQQYTDKLIF
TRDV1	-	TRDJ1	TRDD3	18	TGTGCTCTTGGGCGTCTTCCTAATCGGGGGATACGGAGAGATAAACTCATCTTT	CALGRLPNRGIRRDKLIF
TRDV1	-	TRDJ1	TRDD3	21	TGTGCTCTTGGGGAACTCTACCCCTCACCCCCTACTGGGGGACCTACCGATAAACTCATCTTT	CALGELYPSPPTGGPTDKLIF
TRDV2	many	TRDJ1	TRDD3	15	TGTGCCTGTGATCCGTACTGGGGGTTCACCGATAAACTCATCTTT	CACDPYWGFTDKLIF
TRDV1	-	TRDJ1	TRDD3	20	TGTGCTCTTGGGGAACCCTTCCTGTTTACTGGGGGATATGACACCGATAAACTCATCTTT	CALGEPFLFTGGYDTDKLIF
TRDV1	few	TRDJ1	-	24	TGTGCTCTTGGGGAATTGACTTCCTACCCCTCTAACTGGGGACCAAGCAGGTACACCGATAAACTCATCTTT	CALGELTSYPSNWGPSRYTDKLIF
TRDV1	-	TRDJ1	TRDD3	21	TGTGCTCTTGGGGATGGACGTACTGGGGGATACCGTAATTCTTACACCGATAAACTCATCTTT	CALGDGRTGGYRNSYTDKLIF
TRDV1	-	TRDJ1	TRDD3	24	TGTGCTCTTGGGGAACCTCGAAAGTTTCGGGGATACGCTCCTTTACTCCCGTACACCGATAAACTCATCTTT	CALGEPRKFRGYAPLLPYTDKLIF
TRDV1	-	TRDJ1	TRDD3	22	TGTGCTCTTGGGGAACTTGCTGATCCTACGCGCTATACTGGGGGATACACCGATAAACTCATCTTT	CALGELADPTRYTGGYTDKLIF
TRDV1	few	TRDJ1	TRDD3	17	TGTGCTCTTGGGGAACTCTGCGACTGGGGGGAAACCGATAAACTCATCTTT	CALGELCDWGETDKLIF
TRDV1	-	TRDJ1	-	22	TGTGCTCTTGGGGAAAATATTTTCCACCCCTCTCCATCCTACACCTACACCGATAAACTCATCTTT	CALGENIFHPSPSYTYTDKLIF
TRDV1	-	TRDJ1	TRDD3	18	TGTGCTCTTGGGGAAGCCGATACCAATGGGGGACACACCGATAAACTCATCTTT	CALGEADTNGGHTDKLIF
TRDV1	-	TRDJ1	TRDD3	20	TGTGCTCTTGGGCCAACTTCCGGGTACTGGGGGATACTCCACACCGATAAACTCATCTTT	CALGPTSGYWGILHTDKLIF
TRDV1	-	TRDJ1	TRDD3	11	TGTTCTGGGGGATTCCCCGATAAACTCATCTTT	CSGGFPDKLIF
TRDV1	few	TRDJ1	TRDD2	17	TGTGCTCTTGGGGAACTCTCACTACTTCCTATAGGCGATAAACTCATCTTT	CALGELSLLPIGDKLIF
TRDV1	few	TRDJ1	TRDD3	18	TGTGCTCTTGGGGAACGGGCTCCTGGGGGACCGTACACCGATAAACTCATCTTT	CALGERAPGGPYTDKLIF
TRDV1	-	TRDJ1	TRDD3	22	TGTGCTCTTGGGGAACTGCTTCTTCGACTGGGGGATACGGGGCCGTACACCGATAAACTCATCTTT	CALGELLLRLGDTGPYTDKLIF
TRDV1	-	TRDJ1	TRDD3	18	TGTGCTCTTGGGAACGGCTCCTTGCGGGGGATACGCGGCGGTACACTCATCTTT	CALGNGSLRGIRGGTLIF
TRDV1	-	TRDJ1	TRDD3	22	TGTGCTCTTGGGGCAGGCGGATTCCATACTGGGGGATTCCTTGTGTACACCGATAAACTCATCTTT	CALGAGGFHTGGFLVYTDKLIF
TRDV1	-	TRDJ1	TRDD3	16	TGTGCTCTTGGGGACTGGACAGTGCGGGGGATACTTGGACTCATCTTT	CALGDWTVRGILGLIF
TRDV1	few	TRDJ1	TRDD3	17	TGTGCTCTTGGGCCCCTTTCTGTCTGGGGGATACCCGATAAACTCATCTTT	CALGPLSVWGIPDKLIF
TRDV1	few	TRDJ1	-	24	TGTGCTCTTGGGGGCCTAGGGGTCTTCCTACGGACTGGGGGACCCGTGGATCGCACCGATAAACTCATCTTT	CALGGLGVFLRTGGPVDRTDKLIF
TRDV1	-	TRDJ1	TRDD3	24	TGTGCTCTTGGGGAACGAAGCCTCTCAGGACTGGGGGATACGCGATGGTGCTACACCGATAAACTCATCTTT	CALGERSLSGLGDTRWCYTDKLIF
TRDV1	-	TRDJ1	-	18	TGTGCTCTTGGGGAACGTACTGACTGGGAACCTTACACCGGTAAACTCATCTTT	CALGERTDWEPYTGKLIF
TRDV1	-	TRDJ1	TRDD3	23	TGTGCTCTTGGGGAAAGCGGGGTAGTTAAAGTACCCTACTGGGGGATACGGGAGAGGAGACTCATCTTT	CALGESGVVKVPYWGIRERRLIF
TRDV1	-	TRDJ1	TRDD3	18	TGTGCTCTTGGGGAAGTTCCAGACTGGGGGATAGCCGCCGATAAACTCATCTTT	CALGEVPDWGIAADKLIF
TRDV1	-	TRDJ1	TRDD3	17	TGTGCTCTTGGGGCCCGGATTCACTGGGGGATTATCGATAAACTCATCTTT	CALGARIHWGIIDKLIF
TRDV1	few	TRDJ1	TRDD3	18	TGTGCTCTTGGGGAACGGGTCCTGCGACTGGGGGATACGGAAAAACTCATCTTT	CALGERVLRLGDTEKLIF
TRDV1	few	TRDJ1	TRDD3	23	TGTGCTCTTGGGGAACTTATTCTTCCCTCCTACTGGGGGGAGCCCCAGTACACCGATAAACTCATCTTT	CALGELILPSYWGEPQYTDKLIF
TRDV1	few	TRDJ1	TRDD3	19	TGTGCTCTTGGGTCCCAGGCCTTTACTGGGGGATACCCCCGTTCGAAACTCATCTTT	CALGSQAFTGGYPRSKLIF
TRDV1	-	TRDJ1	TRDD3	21	TGTGCTCTTGGGGACTTACCTTCTACGCGATGGGGGATACGCGGCACCGATAAACTCATCTTT	CALGDLPSTRWGIRGTDKLIF
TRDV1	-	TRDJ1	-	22	TGTGCTCTTGGGGACCTACTGAGGCCTACGATGGATGGGAGACCACTCCGAGATAAACTCATCTTT	CALGDLLRPTMDGRPLRDKLIF
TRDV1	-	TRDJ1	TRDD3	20	TGTGCTCTTGGGGAACTTTACCCTACATTACTGGGGGATAGTGGGGCCAAACTCATCTTT	CALGELYPTLLGDSGAKLIF
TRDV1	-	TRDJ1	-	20	TGTGCTCTTGGCGTCTTCCTAAGGCAACTGGGGGCCTCCCCGGGGGATAAACTCATCTTT	CALGVFLRQLGASPGDKLIF